The clone carrying this TCR beta chain was seen many times. The record originates from a study of blood T cells in healthy people across ages. CDR3 length: 12 amino acids. Germline-derived CDR1 and CDR2 are DFQATT and SNEGSKA (reference sequence). Trimming cost V 3 bases and J 3 bases, with 9 bases left between them. The authors ran a second PCR of 7 to 11 cycles using a sample-barcoded 5' primer and a J-beta primer mix. MiXCR, applied by TCRdb to the 5' RACE reads, yields one record per CDR3 protein. Found here are about 1.5 million distinct CDR3 sequences, 35% to 45% of them singletons; the top ten hold about 4.1%.

The sequence was collected from a woman aged 18-35 years in good health. Sequenced sample: blood. The chain joins TRBV20-1 to TRBJ2-7; D is undetermined. In nucleotides, the CDR3 is TGCAGTGCTAGCGACAAGGGCTACGAGCAGTACTTC. Translation: CSASDKGYEQYF.